This section outlines one T cell receptor beta chain sequence together with its context. The data stem from a study of radiotherapy plus CTLA-4 blockade in lung cancer. Assay: immunoSEQ multiplex PCR; the TCRdb copy retains only in-frame clones and omits some. The table shows roughly 97,000 clones, with about four fifths occurring only once. The material was peripheral blood, obtained from a patient treated with radiotherapy plus ipilimumab. This sequence originates from a human donor with non-small cell lung cancer who had a partial response to radiotherapy plus ipilimumab. Some clones in this sample may be carry-over from other donors' samples.

The CDR3 region has the DNA TGTGCCAGTAGTACCACAGGGTCAGGCACTGAAGCTTTCTTT. Translating gives CASSTTGSGTEAFF. The V gene is TRBV19, the J gene TRBJ1-1; D is perhaps TRBD1 (6 bases). Germline CDR1 LNHDA, CDR2 SQIVND (reference sequence). This CDR3 is 14 amino acids long. Trimming pared 4 bases from V and 4 bases from J, leaving 13 bases between. Drawing the rest from reference TRBV19 and TRBJ1-1, the complete variable domain is DGGITQSPKYLFRKEGQNVTLSCEQNLNHDAMYWYRQDPGQGLRLIYYSQIVNDFQKGDIAEGYSVSREKKESFPLTVTSAQKNPTAFYLCASSTTGSGTEAFFGQGTRLTVV.